The 25 T cell receptor beta chains below all came from one sample that was sequenced in a study of Tregs in tolerant kidney transplant recipients (dated by TCRdb to between 2018 and 2021). Receptor libraries were prepared by the immunoSEQ multiplex PCR assay. Entries here come from immuneACCESS through TCRdb and include only in-frame sequences with V and J called. Some clones fail to appear in such tables; in the studies checked, an unresolved V gene covers under half of the shortfall, and the cause of the remainder is unknown. This sample has about 240,000 clones in its table, and around 82% of those were observed once. The ten biggest clones cover about 0.64% of the sample. The specimen sequenced was CD4+ T cells from blood. All receptors derive from a human donor in good health.

V is TRBV7-6 and J is TRBJ2-1; weak D call: TRBD2 (6 bases). CDR1 SGHVS and CDR2 FNYEAQ come from the germline V gene. V dropped 5 bases and J dropped 8 bases, with 16 bases sitting between them. The CDR3 totals 14 residues. Written as DNA, the CDR3 is TGTGCCAGCAGCGCCGGGAGATACAATCATGAGCAGTTCTTC. Its translation is CASSAGRYNHEQFF. The whole variable domain, filled in from reference TRBV7-6 and TRBJ2-1, reads GAGVSQSPRYKVTKRGQDVALRCDPISGHVSLYWYRQALGQGPEFLTYFNYEAQQDKSGLPNDRFSAERPEGSISTLTIQRTEQRDSAMYRCASSAGRYNHEQFFGPGTRLTVL.

The CDR3 region has the DNA TGTGCCAGCAGCGTAGGACTAGCGGAAGGATACGAGCAGTACTTC. Amino acid sequence: CASSVGLAEGYEQYF. The chain joins TRBV9 to TRBJ2-7; 9 bases are shared with TRBD2. Per germline, CDR1 SGDLS and CDR2 YYNGEE. The CDR3 is 15 residues long. Unmatched junction bases numbered 5, after V lost 0 bases and J lost 4 bases.

The chain employs TRBV11-2 and TRBJ2-3, with a tentative D call TRBD1 (6 bases). Germline values: CDR1 SGHAT, CDR2 FQNNGV. With 2 bases removed from V and 2 bases from J, the gap between germline ends came to 11 bases. CDR3 length: 15 amino acids. As DNA, the CDR3 is TGTGCCAGCAGCTTAAACAGGGCCCACACAGATACGCAGTATTTT. It translates to CASSLNRAHTDTQYF.

J is TRBJ1-1 and V is TRBV18; 7 bases map to TRBD1. The CDR3 totals 14 residues. The junction had 7 bases not matched to a gene; V was cut back by 8 bases and J by 1 base. In germline, CDR1 is KGHSH, CDR2 LQKENI. The CDR3 sequence: CASTWDRGNTEAFF. The DNA for the CDR3 is TGTGCCAGCACGTGGGACAGAGGGAACACTGAAGCTTTCTTT. Variable domain in full (rest from reference TRBV18 and TRBJ1-1): NAGVMQNPRHLVRRRGQEARLRCSPMKGHSHVYWYRQLPEEGLKFMVYLQKENIIDESGMPKERFSAEFPKEGPSILRIQQVVRGDSAAYFCASTWDRGNTEAFFGQGTRLTVV.

The CDR3 protein is CASSSQRDRSYEQYF. CDR3 sequence (DNA): TGTGCCAGCAGCTCGCAGCGGGATCGTTCCTACGAGCAGTACTTC. J is TRBJ2-7 and V is TRBV4-2; 7 nucleotides agree with TRBD2. The V gene's germline CDR1 is LGHNA and CDR2 YNFKEQ. This CDR3 is 15 amino acids long. Trimming took 5 bases from V and 1 from J; bases not matched to a gene: 8.

This clone was observed a few times. V usage is TRBV4-2 and J usage is TRBJ1-4; TRBD1 agrees at 12 bases. Unmatched junction bases numbered 8, after V lost 2 bases and J lost 7 bases. The V gene's germline CDR1 is LGHNA and CDR2 YNFKEQ. The CDR3 spans 17 residues. For the CDR3, the DNA is TGTGCCAGCAGCCAACCCGGGGGACAGGGGGCGGGTGAAAAACTGTTTTTT. Residues: CASSQPGGQGAGEKLFF.

The V and J genes are TRBV11-3 and TRBJ2-2; D gene ambiguous. CDR3 length: 13 amino acids. CDR1 SGHNT and CDR2 YENEEA come from the germline V gene. V was pared by 2 bases and J by 3 bases, with 4 bases between. CDR3 nucleotides: TGTGCCAGCAGCTTACAATACACCGGGGAGCTGTTTTTT. Its translation is CASSLQYTGELFF.

The chain joins TRBV5-4 to TRBJ2-1; 7 nucleotides match TRBD1. V lost 1 base, J lost 14 bases, and 6 bases stayed unmatched. The CDR3 extends over 12 amino acids. Germline CDR1 SGHNT, CDR2 YYREEE (reference sequence). The CDR3 region is CASSLPGQREFF. The CDR3 region has the DNA TGTGCCAGCAGCTTGCCGGGACAGAGGGAGTTCTTC.

This sequence joins TRBV10-3 and TRBJ2-5; D may be TRBD2 (7 bases). The CDR3 length is 15 residues. V lost 4 bases, J lost 2 bases, and 14 bases lay in between. Germline V gene data show CDR1 as ENHRY and CDR2 as SYGVKD. Written as DNA, the CDR3 is TGTGCCATCAGTGGGGGGCTAGCGGTACAAGAGACCCAGTACTTC. It codes for CAISGGLAVQETQYF.

The rearrangement uses TRBV23-1 and TRBJ2-7, with D tentatively TRBD1 (6 bases). TRBV23-1 is filed as an ORF, its function uncertain. V shed 4 bases and J shed 2 bases, with 27 bases lying between them. This CDR3 contains 19 residues. The CDR3 bases are TGCGCCAGCAGTCTGCCGGGGCAGGGGAAGATAAGGTGGACCTACGAGCAGTACTTC. It translates to CASSLPGQGKIRWTYEQYF.

The chain employs TRBV6-6 and TRBJ2-2; TRBD1 matches at 8 bases. V lost 11 bases and J lost 1; bases outside the gene matches: 3. The CDR3 spans 13 residues. Looked up from germline, CDR1 is MNHNY and CDR2 is SVGAGI (reference sequence). CDR3 residues: CAGGTGNTGELFF. CDR3 DNA sequence: TGTGCCGGGGGGACAGGGAACACCGGGGAGCTGTTTTTT.

CDR3 residues: CASSYSDTQYF. DNA of the CDR3: TGCGCCAGCAGTTACTCAGATACGCAGTATTTT. This chain connects TRBV10-1 to TRBJ2-3, with no clear D. Germline V gene data show CDR1 as WNHNN and CDR2 as SYGVQD (reference sequence). This CDR3 is built from 11 residues. Deletions cut 5 bases from V and 4 bases from J, with 4 bases between.

The chain combines TRBV9 with TRBJ1-2; 9 bases match TRBD1. The CDR3 spans 14 residues. The germline V gene encodes CDR1 SGDLS and CDR2 YYNGEE. With V trimmed by 4 bases and J by 8 bases, 9 bases remained unmatched. As DNA, the CDR3 is TGTGCCAGCAGCAACGGACAGGGGTTCAGCGGCTACACCTTC. Its translation: CASSNGQGFSGYTF. Looking up the rest from reference TRBV9 and TRBJ1-2 gives the full variable domain: DSGVTQTPKHLITATGQRVTLRCSPRSGDLSVYWYQQSLDQGLQFLIQYYNGEERAKGNILERFSAQQFPDLHSELNLSSLELGDSALYFCASSNGQGFSGYTFGSGTRLTVV.

The V gene is TRBV6-5, the J gene TRBJ1-6; TRBD1 is a possible D gene (5 bases). The length of the CDR3 is 12 residues. V gave up 10 bases and J gave up 5 bases, with 9 bases separating them. Per the germline V gene, CDR1 is MNHEY and CDR2 is SVGAGI. The CDR3: CATWGDNSPLHF. In DNA, the CDR3 is TGTGCCACATGGGGGGATAATTCACCCCTCCACTTT.

V gene TRBV9 combines with J gene TRBJ2-4; tentatively, D is TRBD1 or TRBD2 (5 bases each). The CDR3 covers 15 residues. V gave up 1 base and J gave up 6 bases, with 14 bases separating them. From germline, CDR1 is SGDLS and CDR2 YYNGEE. CDR3 DNA: TGTGCCAGCAGCGTATCTGGGACGAAAGGAAACATTCAGTACTTC. It codes for CASSVSGTKGNIQYF.

The CDR3 bases are TGCGCCAGCAGGGGGGACGGCTCCTACGAGCAGTACTTC. It specifies CASRGDGSYEQYF. The rearrangement links TRBV5-1 to TRBJ2-7; either TRBD1 or TRBD2 may supply D (5 bases each). Germline CDR1 reads SGHRS; CDR2 reads YFSETQ. This CDR3 region has 13 residues. The V gene lost 5 bases and the J gene lost 0 bases, with 9 bases spanning the gap.

This chain uses TRBV5-1 with TRBJ1-2, with D uncertain. The CDR3 extends over 12 amino acids. Germline CDR1 and CDR2: SGHRS and YFSETQ. V lost 0 bases, J lost 7 bases, and 7 bases lay in between. This CDR3 reads CASSLGAPGYTF. CDR3 sequence (DNA): TGCGCCAGCAGCTTGGGGGCGCCTGGCTACACCTTC.

Concerning this clone itself: At one boundary the junction diverges from the germline segment, which might be a read error. This rearrangement joins TRBV10-1 to TRBJ2-3; no clear D gene. Germline V gene sequence: CDR1 WNHNN, CDR2 SYGVQD (reference sequence). CDR3 length: 10 amino acids. CDR3 nucleotides: TGCGCCAGCAGTCTTACCCCGTCGACTTTT. The encoded protein is CASSLTPSTF.

The chain carries TRBV15 and TRBJ2-3; TRBD2 might be the D (5 bases). This CDR3 is 17 amino acids long. V lost 1 base and J 0 bases, leaving 14 bases between the germline ends. Germline V gene lookup returns CDR1 LNHNV and CDR2 YYDKDF (reference sequence). As DNA, the CDR3 is TGTGCCACCAGCAGAGGTTTGGGAGCGCGAAGCACAGATACGCAGTATTTT. Protein: CATSRGLGARSTDTQYF.

This clone was seen a few times. The chain combines TRBV19 with TRBJ2-7, with TRBD2 as a possible D gene (6 bases). Germline V gene data show CDR1 as LNHDA and CDR2 as SQIVND (reference sequence). This CDR3 region has 13 residues. V gave up 5 bases and J gave up 4 bases, with 12 bases separating them. The CDR3 DNA reads TGTGCCAGTAGTCCCCGGAGCGGGTACGAGCAGTACTTC. Its protein is CASSPRSGYEQYF.

The rearrangement uses TRBV27 and TRBJ1-5; D unresolved. The CDR3 is 16 amino acids. V dropped 5 bases and J dropped 2 bases, with 16 bases sitting between them. Looked up from germline, CDR1 is MNHEY and CDR2 is SMNVEV (reference sequence). The CDR3 sequence is CASSAAPDGGNQPQHF. In nucleotides, the CDR3 is TGTGCCAGCAGTGCTGCCCCGGACGGGGGCAATCAGCCCCAGCATTTT.

The chain links TRBV27 to TRBJ1-4; D is undetermined. This CDR3 is 15 amino acids long. CDR1 is MNHEY and CDR2 is SMNVEV in the germline V gene (reference sequence). Between the trimmed V and J ends, which lost 5 bases and 0 bases, there was a span of 10 bases. This CDR3 reads CASSMLEPTNEKLFF. As DNA, the CDR3 is TGTGCCAGCAGTATGCTGGAGCCAACTAATGAAAAACTGTTTTTT.

The rearrangement links TRBV10-3 to TRBJ2-1; D is perhaps TRBD2 (5 bases). The length of the CDR3 is 16 residues. Germline V gives CDR1 ENHRY, CDR2 SYGVKD. V lost 11 bases and J lost 2, with 22 bases in between. The CDR3 loop reads CAVGFSEGNTYNEQFF. CDR3 sequence (DNA): TGTGCCGTCGGATTTAGTGAGGGTAACACCTACAATGAGCAGTTCTTC.

The chain couples TRBV7-5 to TRBJ1-1. TRBV7-5 is noted as a pseudogene. This CDR3 is built from 15 residues. As DNA, the CDR3 is TGTGCCAGTCGCGTCGGGAGACTGAACCGGGCTGAAGCTTTCTTT. It specifies CASRVGRLNRAEAFF.

The V and J genes are TRBV2 and TRBJ1-2, with 7 bases fitting TRBD1. Germline CDR1 reads SNHLY; CDR2 reads FYNNEI. The CDR3 runs to 13 residues. The ends lost 6 bases at V and 4 bases at J; junction bases unmatched: 5. CDR3 DNA sequence: TGTGCCAGCAGGAACCAGGGGGTCTATGGCTACACCTTC. Translation gives CASRNQGVYGYTF.